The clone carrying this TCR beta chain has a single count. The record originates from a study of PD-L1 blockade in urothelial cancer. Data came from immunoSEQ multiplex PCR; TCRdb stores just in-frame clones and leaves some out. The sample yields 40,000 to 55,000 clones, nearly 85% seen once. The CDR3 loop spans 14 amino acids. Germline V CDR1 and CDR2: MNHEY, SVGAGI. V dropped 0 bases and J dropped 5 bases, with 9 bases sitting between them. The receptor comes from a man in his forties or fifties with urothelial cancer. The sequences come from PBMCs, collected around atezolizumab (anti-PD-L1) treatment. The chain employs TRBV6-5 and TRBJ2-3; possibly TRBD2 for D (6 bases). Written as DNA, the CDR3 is TGTGCCAGCAGTTACTCGCGGGGTGAAGATACGCAGTATTTT. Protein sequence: CASSYSRGEDTQYF.